The next 16 T cell receptor beta chains were all read from a single sample in a study of OX40 agonist ivuxolimab in advanced cancers. Here immunoSEQ multiplex PCR was the method, and the copy in TCRdb shows in-frame clones only, minus some. The sample includes about 59,000 clones, over 80% of them seen just once. The specimen was CD4+ or CD8+ T cells sorted from blood, collected in a trial of the OX40 agonist ivuxolimab. The receptors stem from an adult with an advanced solid tumor such as melanoma, head and neck, liver or kidney cancer.

The sample holds one count of this clone. The V call is TRBV15, the J call TRBJ1-1, with D possibly TRBD1 on 6 matching bases. The CDR3 runs 18 residues. V lost 0 bases, J lost 1 base, and 18 bases lay in between. Germline values: CDR1 LNHNV, CDR2 YYDKDF (reference sequence). Written as DNA, the CDR3 is TGTGCCACCAGCAGAGATGTTGCGGGGGCGGATCGGAACACTGAAGCTTTCTTT. Translating it yields CATSRDVAGADRNTEAFF.

The CDR3 DNA follows: TGTGCCAGCAGCTTGGTCTTGGGATGGGGGGCCAACGTCCTGACTTTC. Translation gives CASSLVLGWGANVLTF. V gene TRBV5-6 combines with J gene TRBJ2-6; D unresolved. The CDR3 is made up of 16 amino acids. V lost 0 bases, J lost 4 bases, and 11 bases lay in between. The V gene's germline CDR1 is SGHDT and CDR2 YYEEEE.

V usage is TRBV7-9 and J usage is TRBJ1-1; 8 positions agree with TRBD1. CDR1 is SEHNR, CDR2 FQNEAQ, per germline (reference sequence). The CDR3 runs 15 residues. With V trimmed by 6 bases and J by 6 bases, 12 bases remained unmatched. The CDR3 DNA reads TGTGCCAGCAGTCCAGGGGGCATGGGTAAATCTGAAGCTTTCTTT. Amino acids: CASSPGGMGKSEAFF.

The V gene is TRBV7-9, the J gene TRBJ1-3; TRBD1 matches at 7 bases. This CDR3 contains 13 residues. Germline values: CDR1 SEHNR, CDR2 FQNEAQ (reference sequence). Losses at the gene ends were 2 bases for V and 8 bases for J; bases not matched to a gene: 3. The CDR3 here is CASSLYRGDTIYF. CDR3 bases: TGTGCCAGCAGCTTATACAGGGGTGACACCATATATTTT. Combining the CDR3 with reference TRBV7-9 and TRBJ1-3 gives the whole variable domain DTGVSQNPRHKITKRGQNVTFRCDPISEHNRLYWYRQTLGQGPEFLTYFQNEAQLEKSRLLSDRFSAERPKGSFSTLEIQRTEQGDSAMYLCASSLYRGDTIYFGEGSWLTVV.

This clone was observed a few times. The J gene is TRBJ1-6, the V gene TRBV19; D is possibly TRBD1 (6 bases). V shed 5 bases and J shed 10 bases, with 12 bases lying between them. The CDR3 is 13 residues long. Germline V CDR1 and CDR2: LNHDA, SQIVND (reference sequence). Written as DNA, the CDR3 is TGTGCCAGTAGTGGCCAGGGGACCTCACCCCTCCACTTT. As protein: CASSGQGTSPLHF.

This chain joins TRBV29-1 and TRBJ2-1; the D gene is possibly TRBD2 (5 bases). Germline CDR1 SQVTM, CDR2 ANQGSEA. V dropped 0 bases and J dropped 6 bases, with 6 bases sitting between them. CDR3 size: 12 residues. The CDR3 region is CSVEEAGNEQFF. The CDR3 region has the DNA TGCAGCGTTGAAGAGGCGGGCAATGAGCAGTTCTTC.

The chain carries TRBV4-3 and TRBJ1-1, with D tentatively TRBD1 (5 bases). The CDR3 is 14 residues long. Germline V gene sequence: CDR1 LGHNA, CDR2 YSLEER. The V end lost 5 bases, the J end lost 4 bases, and 14 bases lay between the germline ends. The CDR3 is CASSFQGEGTEAFF. CDR3 coding DNA: TGCGCCAGCAGCTTCCAGGGAGAGGGCACTGAAGCTTTCTTT.

The V gene is TRBV29-1, the J gene TRBJ2-5; unclear D gene. Per the germline V gene, CDR1 is SQVTM and CDR2 is ANQGSEA. Trimming shortened V by 6 bases and J by 7 bases, and 15 bases separated the two germline ends. This CDR3 is built from 12 residues. CDR3: CSVKDPWGTQYF. The CDR3 region has the DNA TGCAGCGTCAAGGACCCATGGGGGACCCAGTACTTC.

The chain has TRBV4-1 and TRBJ2-1; 10 nucleotides match TRBD2. The CDR3 length is 16 residues. J lost 2 bases, V lost 4 bases, and 5 bases had no gene match. Germline values: CDR1 MGHRA, CDR2 YSYEKL. DNA of the CDR3: TGCGCCAGCAGCCCCCCTAGCGGGAGTACCTACAATGAGCAGTTCTTC. Translated: CASSPPSGSTYNEQFF.

This rearrangement joins TRBV9 to TRBJ2-3; D tentatively fits TRBD1 or TRBD2 (6 bases each). This CDR3 is built from 17 residues. CDR1 is SGDLS, CDR2 YYNGEE, per germline. V was cut by 3 bases and J by 2 bases, with 19 bases left in between. The CDR3 sequence is CASSAKGTGAVTDTQYF. Written as DNA, the CDR3 is TGTGCCAGCAGCGCCAAAGGAACGGGGGCCGTCACAGATACGCAGTATTTT. Filled out from reference TRBV9 and TRBJ2-3, the complete variable domain reads DSGVTQTPKHLITATGQRVTLRCSPRSGDLSVYWYQQSLDQGLQFLIQYYNGEERAKGNILERFSAQQFPDLHSELNLSSLELGDSALYFCASSAKGTGAVTDTQYFGPGTRLTVL.

The chain links TRBV2 to TRBJ2-1; 8 nucleotides agree with TRBD2. Germline values: CDR1 SNHLY, CDR2 FYNNEI. The junction had 15 bases not matched to a gene; V was cut back by 7 bases and J by 7 bases. This CDR3 region has 16 residues. The CDR3 loop is CASTLGSGKRENEQFF. The CDR3, as DNA: TGTGCCAGCACTTTGGGTAGCGGGAAAAGGGAAAATGAGCAGTTCTTC.

This clone was counted once. The chain joins TRBV5-6 to TRBJ1-4; D ambiguous. In germline, CDR1 is SGHDT, CDR2 YYEEEE. V shed 0 bases and J shed 8 bases, with 14 bases lying between them. CDR3 length: 15 amino acids. CDR3 in DNA: TGTGCCAGCAGCTTGGAGCCTGGGCGAGACGAAAAACTGTTTTTT. It yields the protein CASSLEPGRDEKLFF. The full variable domain, with the rest looked up from reference TRBV5-6 and TRBJ1-4, is DAGVTQSPTHLIKTRGQQVTLRCSPKSGHDTVSWYQQALGQGPQFIFQYYEEEERQRGNFPDRFSGHQFPNYSSELNVNALLLGDSALYLCASSLEPGRDEKLFFGSGTQLSVL.

The gene calls are TRBV5-1 and TRBJ2-3; 7 bases align to TRBD1. Germline lookup yields CDR1 SGHRS and CDR2 YFSETQ. V trimming: 2 bases; J trimming: 1 base; junction bases outside the gene matches: 4. CDR3 length: 15 amino acids. CDR3 coding DNA: TGCGCCAGCAGCTTCCAGGGGGTGGGCACAGATACGCAGTATTTT. Protein sequence: CASSFQGVGTDTQYF. Complete variable domain (other parts from reference TRBV5-1 and TRBJ2-3): KAGVTQTPRYLIKTRGQQVTLSCSPISGHRSVSWYQQTPGQGLQFLFEYFSETQRNKGNFPGRFSGRQFSNSRSEMNVSTLELGDSALYLCASSFQGVGTDTQYFGPGTRLTVL.

V and J are TRBV7-8 and TRBJ1-5, with 10 bases lining up with TRBD1. Germline assignment: CDR1 SGHVS and CDR2 FQNEAQ. This CDR3 is 18 amino acids long. The ends lost 3 bases at V and 3 bases at J; junction bases unmatched: 11. The CDR3 loop is CASSFSPGQGHPNQPQHF. As DNA, the CDR3 is TGTGCCAGCAGCTTCTCTCCGGGACAGGGGCACCCCAATCAGCCCCAGCATTTT.

This sequence joins TRBV29-1 and TRBJ2-2; a weak D match, TRBD1 (6 bases). Looked up from germline, CDR1 is SQVTM and CDR2 is ANQGSEA. The length of the CDR3 is 14 residues. With 7 bases removed from V and 1 base from J, the gap between germline ends came to 13 bases. For the CDR3, the DNA is TGCAGCGCGCAGACAGGCCGGAACACCGGGGAGCTGTTTTTT. Its translation: CSAQTGRNTGELFF.

This sequence joins TRBV29-1 and TRBJ2-6; D may match TRBD1 or TRBD2 (5 bases each). The CDR3 covers 15 residues. V lost 6 bases and J lost 1, with 13 bases in between. Germline CDR1 SQVTM, CDR2 ANQGSEA. The CDR3 bases are TGCAGCGTCCCCCAGGGAGTGTCTGGGGCCAACGTCCTGACTTTC. As protein: CSVPQGVSGANVLTF.